The 18 T cell receptor beta chains presented below share a single source sample, sequenced in a study of T cell responses to AZD1222 COVID-19 vaccine. Libraries were prepared by immunoSEQ multiplex PCR; TCRdb keeps only in-frame clonotypes and omits some of them. The table has some 100,000 clones, 87% seen once. The input for sequencing was peripheral blood, taken on day 0 of AZD1222 vaccination. These receptors originate from an adult in good health.

The chain employs TRBV6-4 and TRBJ2-1, with 8 bases that match TRBD2. Unmatched junction bases numbered 6, after V lost 3 bases and J lost 5 bases. Germline values: CDR1 MRHNA, CDR2 SNTAGT. CDR3 length equals 15 residues. The DNA for the CDR3 is TGTGCCAGCAGTGATGGAATAGCGGGACACAATGAGCAGTTCTTC. Translated, it gives CASSDGIAGHNEQFF.

Here the CDR3 DNA reads TGCGCCAGCAGCCGAACTTTGGGGCTTGGTGAAAAACTGTTTTTT. Its protein is CASSRTLGLGEKLFF. The V call is TRBV4-3, the J call TRBJ1-4; D may be TRBD1 (5 bases). Deletions cut 4 bases from V and 7 bases from J, with 16 bases between. Germline lookup yields CDR1 LGHNA and CDR2 YSLEER. The CDR3 is made up of 15 amino acids.

The J gene is TRBJ1-1, the V gene TRBV10-3; TRBD1 agrees at 8 bases. The CDR3 consists of 15 residues. V was clipped by 4 bases and J by 1 base; unmatched bases: 5. Germline-derived CDR1 and CDR2 are ENHRY and SYGVKD. CDR3 sequence reads: CAISVDGQGNTEAFF. The CDR3 DNA follows: TGTGCCATCAGTGTTGACGGACAGGGGAACACTGAAGCTTTCTTT.

This sequence joins TRBV9 and TRBJ1-4; TRBD1 matches at 9 bases. CDR1 is SGDLS, CDR2 YYNGEE, per germline. The V gene end was trimmed by 3 bases and the J gene end by 2 bases; junction bases not matched to a gene: 2. CDR3 length: 15 residues. CDR3 loop: CASSATGGTNEKLFF. The CDR3 DNA reads TGTGCCAGCAGCGCGACAGGGGGTACTAATGAAAAACTGTTTTTT.

This clone was seen a few times. The chain has TRBV7-9 and TRBJ2-7, with a tentative D call TRBD1 (6 bases). The CDR3 spans 13 residues. Per the germline V gene, CDR1 is SEHNR and CDR2 is FQNEAQ (reference sequence). Trimming took 5 bases from V and 1 from J, leaving 9 bases between them. CDR3 amino acids: CASSGRGSYEQYF. Here the CDR3 DNA reads TGTGCCAGCAGCGGCAGGGGTTCCTACGAGCAGTACTTC.

This chain's CDR3 is CASSPRDTYSYNEQFF. Here the CDR3 DNA reads TGTGCCAGCAGCCCCCGGGACACCTACTCCTACAATGAGCAGTTCTTC. J is TRBJ2-1 and V is TRBV11-2; TRBD1 is a possible D gene (6 bases). The CDR3 has 16 residues. CDR1 is SGHAT, CDR2 FQNNGV, per germline. Trimming left V 5 bases short and J 0 bases short, with 14 bases between.

The chain employs TRBV5-1 and TRBJ1-1, with 9 bases fitting TRBD1. From germline, CDR1 is SGHRS and CDR2 YFSETQ. The CDR3 spans 16 residues. The V gene end was trimmed by 5 bases and the J gene end by 2 bases; junction bases not matched to a gene: 10. CDR3 region: CASSRVPGQGNTEAFF. The CDR3, as DNA: TGCGCCAGCAGTCGGGTTCCGGGACAGGGTAACACTGAAGCTTTCTTT.

The genes are TRBV28 and TRBJ2-5; a possible D gene is TRBD2 (6 bases). The ends were cut back, 7 bases at V and 0 bases at J, with 15 bases in the middle. Germline V gives CDR1 MDHEN, CDR2 SYDVKM. The CDR3 is 15 residues long. The CDR3 coding sequence is TGTGCCAGCACTGATAGGGACTCGCACCAAGAGACCCAGTACTTC. Translating it yields CASTDRDSHQETQYF.

This clone was seen a few times. The chain links TRBV5-1 to TRBJ1-1; possibly TRBD1 for D (5 bases). This CDR3 region has 17 residues. Germline V gives CDR1 SGHRS, CDR2 YFSETQ. The germline V and J ends were trimmed by 3 bases and 0 bases, with 18 bases remaining between them. As DNA, the CDR3 is TGCGCCAGCAGCTCCTTTGGGTCGGGACCCCTGAACACTGAAGCTTTCTTT. Protein product: CASSSFGSGPLNTEAFF.

The chain joins TRBV6-5 to TRBJ1-2; 7 bases align to TRBD1. There are 15 residues in the CDR3. V lost 7 bases and J lost 3; bases outside the gene matches: 11. CDR1 MNHEY and CDR2 SVGAGI come from the germline V gene. The chain's CDR3 is CASTQGGWGDYGYTF. For the CDR3, the DNA is TGTGCCAGCACCCAGGGGGGTTGGGGCGACTATGGCTACACCTTC.

The chain links TRBV6-1 to TRBJ1-1; D is unresolved. CDR3 length: 19 amino acids. V lost 0 bases and J 1 base, leaving 21 bases between the germline ends. CDR1 is MNHNS, CDR2 SASEGT, per germline. In DNA, the CDR3 is TGTGCCAGCAGTGAAGCGCTTTGGTCGAGGGCTCGCGCGAACACTGAAGCTTTCTTT. It codes for CASSEALWSRARANTEAFF.

The rearrangement joins TRBV2 to TRBJ2-1, with 10 bases that match TRBD2. CDR3 length: 15 residues. The V segment lost 6 bases and the J segment 4 bases; nucleotides outside the gene matches: 6. CDR1 SNHLY and CDR2 FYNNEI come from the germline V gene. The CDR3 DNA follows: TGTGCCAGCAGCCAAACTAGCGGGGATTACAATGAGCAGTTCTTC. Protein sequence: CASSQTSGDYNEQFF.

The CDR3 coding sequence is TGTGCCAGCAGCGCAAACACAGGGGGCTATGGCTACACCTTC. It encodes CASSANTGGYGYTF. The gene calls are TRBV9 and TRBJ1-2, with 8 bases lining up with TRBD1. Trimming at V came to 3 bases and at J to 4 bases, leaving 5 bases not matched to a gene. The CDR3 has 14 amino acids. The germline V gene has CDR1 SGDLS and CDR2 YYNGEE.

This chain uses TRBV2 with TRBJ1-5; weak D call: TRBD1 (6 bases). Germline V gene sequence: CDR1 SNHLY, CDR2 FYNNEI. V gave up 6 bases and J gave up 8 bases, with 17 bases separating them. This CDR3 contains 14 residues. DNA of the CDR3: TGTGCCAGCAGCCCAACAGGGTTTGGGGAGCCCCAGCATTTT. Protein product: CASSPTGFGEPQHF. The whole variable domain, remainder taken from reference TRBV2 and TRBJ1-5, is EPEVTQTPSHQVTQMGQEVILRCVPISNHLYFYWYRQILGQKVEFLVSFYNNEISEKSEIFDDQFSVERPDGSNFTLKIRSTKLEDSAMYFCASSPTGFGEPQHFGDGTRLSIL.

This clone was counted a single time. The chain carries TRBV7-3 and TRBJ2-1; 9 nucleotides agree with TRBD1. The CDR3 is 20 amino acids. J lost 0 bases, V lost 2 bases, and 14 bases had no gene match. Germline CDR1 and CDR2: SGHTA and FQGTGA. The CDR3 reads CASSLLTGGNRPSSYNEQFF. The DNA of the CDR3 is TGTGCCAGCAGCTTACTGACAGGGGGAAATCGCCCGAGCTCCTACAATGAGCAGTTCTTC.

This clone was counted a few times. The chain uses TRBV25-1 and TRBJ2-1; a possible D gene is TRBD1 (6 bases). The length of the CDR3 is 17 residues. V was clipped by 3 bases and J by 0 bases, with 15 bases between them. CDR1 MGHDK and CDR2 SYGVNS come from the germline V gene. This chain's CDR3 is CASSDGRGTSSYNEQFF. The CDR3 DNA reads TGTGCCAGCAGTGACGGTAGGGGGACCTCCTCCTACAATGAGCAGTTCTTC.

This clone turned up a few times. The chain employs TRBV6-1 and TRBJ1-4; D is perhaps TRBD1 (5 bases). The V gene's germline CDR1 is MNHNS and CDR2 SASEGT. V shed 1 base and J shed 3 bases, with 9 bases lying between them. This CDR3 has 15 residues. CDR3 region: CASSEGRGANEKLFF. CDR3 DNA: TGTGCCAGCAGTGAAGGGCGGGGGGCTAATGAAAAACTGTTTTTT.

V usage is TRBV7-2 and J usage is TRBJ1-6; no clear D. Trimming left V 3 bases short and J 0 bases short, with 6 bases between. Per germline, CDR1 SGHTA and CDR2 FQGNSA. This CDR3 is 15 amino acids long. The CDR3 reads CASSLASSYNSPLHF. CDR3 coding DNA: TGTGCCAGCAGCTTGGCGAGCTCCTATAATTCACCCCTCCACTTT.